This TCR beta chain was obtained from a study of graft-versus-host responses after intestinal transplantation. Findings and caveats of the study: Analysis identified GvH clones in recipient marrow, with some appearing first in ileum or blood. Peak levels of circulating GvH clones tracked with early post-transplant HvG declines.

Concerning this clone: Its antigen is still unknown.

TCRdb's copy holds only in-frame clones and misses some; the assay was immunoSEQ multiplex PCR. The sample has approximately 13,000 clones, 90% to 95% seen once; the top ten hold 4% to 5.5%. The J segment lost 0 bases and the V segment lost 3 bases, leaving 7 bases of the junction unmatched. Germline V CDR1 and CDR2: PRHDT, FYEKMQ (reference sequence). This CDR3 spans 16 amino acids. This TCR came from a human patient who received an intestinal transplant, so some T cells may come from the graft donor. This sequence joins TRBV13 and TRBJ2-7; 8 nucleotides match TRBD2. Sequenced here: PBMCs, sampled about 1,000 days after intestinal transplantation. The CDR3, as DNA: TGTGCCAGCAGCTTTTTAGGCGGGGGGAGCTCCTACGAGCAGTACTTC. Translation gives CASSFLGGGSSYEQYF.